This T cell receptor beta chain was retrieved from a study of T cells in women clearing cervical HPV infection. Notes on the study in general: Associations may precede or follow infection; HPV-specific or memory T cells were not isolated.

immunoSEQ multiplex PCR used an average of 1200 ng genomic DNA. Using immunoSEQ multiplex PCR, the repertoire was profiled, and TCRdb retains in-frame clones only, with some absent. The table lists about 20,000 clones, with 6.5% to 8% in the top ten. About this clone itself: Its antigen is not identified. The missing CDR3 end, 3 residues past where the read stops, is filled in from the germline J gene.

CDR3 size: 14 residues. From germline, CDR1 is LNHDA and CDR2 SQIVND (reference sequence). This TCR was recovered from a woman between 18 and 70 years old with a cervical HPV16 infection that either progressed to CIN3+ or cleared (not recorded which). The V and J genes are TRBV19 and TRBJ1-2; 10 positions match TRBD1. Material: blood buffy coat. CDR3 amino acids: CASSRGQGPYDYTF. The sequenced CDR3 bases are TGTGCCAGTAGTAGGGGACAGGGGCCCTACGAC.